This T cell receptor beta chain derives from a study of T cell responses to AZD1222 COVID-19 vaccine. With respect to this clone: Its antigen is not identified.

The CDR3 length is 15 residues. In germline, CDR1 is MDHEN, CDR2 SYDVKM. V was pared by 3 bases and J by 2 bases, with 11 bases between. Clones were read by immunoSEQ multiplex PCR, and TCRdb kept only the in-frame ones, dropping some. The sample lists 130,000 to 150,000 clones, 92% seen once, with 1.7% in the top ten. Study-wide results and caveats: A reported finding is that nearly half of spike-specific TCRs target unmutated variant regions.

The clonotype comes from an adult in good health. The J gene is TRBJ1-5, the V gene TRBV28; D unresolved. The sequencing used peripheral blood, collected on day 0 of AZD1222 vaccination. The CDR3 DNA follows: TGTGCCAGCAGTTTGGCAGGCCTACGCAATCAGCCCCAGCATTTT. As protein: CASSLAGLRNQPQHF.